This TCR beta chain stems from a study of OX40 agonist ivuxolimab in advanced cancers. Study overall: Patients were infused with ivuxolimab every 2 weeks at 0.01 to 10 mg/kg.

CDR3 length equals 17 residues. Germline values: CDR1 SEHNR, CDR2 FQNEAQ (reference sequence). V was trimmed by 6 bases and J by 1 base, leaving 18 bases between them. Study-wide results and limits: The mean number of expanded clones was higher in CD8+ T cells than in CD4+.

The method was immunoSEQ multiplex PCR; TCRdb's version includes in-frame clones alone and lacks a portion of them. The data hold some 22,000 clones, with over 70% observed a single time. This clone was recorded only once. Its antigen is not identified. The material was CD4+ or CD8+ T cells sorted from blood, obtained in a trial of the OX40 agonist ivuxolimab. The source is an adult with an advanced solid tumor such as melanoma, head and neck, liver or kidney cancer. J is TRBJ1-4 and V is TRBV7-9, with D tentatively TRBD1 (6 bases). CDR3 sequence reads: CASSSRGAKGTNEKLFF. The CDR3 nucleotides read TGTGCCAGCAGTTCTCGGGGGGCGAAAGGAACTAATGAAAAACTGTTTTTT.